Below, 27 T cell receptor beta chains from the same sample are listed, as sequenced in a study of shared clonotypes between healthy human individuals. Libraries were prepared by immunoSEQ multiplex PCR; TCRdb keeps only in-frame clonotypes and omits some of them. The sample contains roughly 1,100,000 clones, 60% to 80% of which appear only once. Material for sequencing was memory CD4+ T cells sorted from blood. Subset defined: CD45RA-negative fraction. The receptors here all came from a young man in good health.

Here the CDR3 DNA reads TGTGCCAGCAGTTACTCGACTTACTCCGGGGAGCTGTTTTTT. Translation: CASSYSTYSGELFF. This chain links TRBV6-6 with TRBJ2-2; D is unclear. CDR1 and CDR2 from the germline V gene are MNHNY and SVGAGI (reference sequence). The V gene lost 0 bases and the J gene lost 6 bases, with 8 bases spanning the gap. This CDR3 comprises 14 residues.

This clone showed up just once. V and J are TRBV5-6 and TRBJ1-3; unclear D gene. The V and J ends lost 2 bases and 2 bases respectively, with 11 bases between them. Germline CDR1 and CDR2: SGHDT and YYEEEE. The CDR3 extends over 15 amino acids. CDR3 loop: CASSLISDPGNTIYF. CDR3 nucleotides: TGTGCCAGCAGCTTAATCTCGGATCCTGGAAACACCATATATTTT.

This clone was seen a few times. The chain is built from TRBV10-3 and TRBJ2-7, with TRBD1 identical over 7 bases. Germline trimming cut 5 bases from V and 2 bases from J; bases unmatched to any gene: 6. The V gene's germline CDR1 is ENHRY and CDR2 SYGVKD. The CDR3 runs to 14 residues. Here the CDR3 reads CAISSGTETYEQYF. The CDR3 DNA sequence: TGTGCCATCAGTTCCGGGACAGAAACCTACGAGCAGTACTTC.

This clone was found once. The chain uses TRBV27 and TRBJ2-1; 10 bases are a match to TRBD2. The junction had 18 bases not matched to a gene; V was cut back by 6 bases and J by 4 bases. Per the germline V gene, CDR1 is MNHEY and CDR2 is SMNVEV (reference sequence). The CDR3 consists of 19 residues. DNA for the CDR3: TGTGCCAGCAGAGTCCGGATGGCTAGCGGGAGTGATGGGTACAATGAGCAGTTCTTC. Encoded protein: CASRVRMASGSDGYNEQFF.

Concerning this clone itself: The same CDR3 also results from other DNA sequences found in this sample. This sequence joins TRBV28 and TRBJ1-1, with D possibly matching TRBD1 (6 bases). CDR3 length: 15 amino acids. Germline lookup yields CDR1 MDHEN and CDR2 SYDVKM. Trimming removed 5 bases from V and 0 bases from J, with 13 bases in between. CDR3 sequence reads: CASSPPTGMNTEAFF. CDR3 nucleotides: TGTGCCAGCAGTCCACCGACAGGCATGAACACTGAAGCTTTCTTT.

This clone occurred once. The V and J genes are TRBV6-6 and TRBJ2-5; D is unclear. CDR3 length: 12 residues. The ends were cut back, 0 bases at V and 6 bases at J, with 5 bases in the middle. CDR1 and CDR2 (germline): MNHNY, SVGAGI (reference sequence). Written as DNA, the CDR3 is TGTGCCAGCAGTTACTCGAGTAAGACCCAGTACTTC. Protein sequence: CASSYSSKTQYF.

This rearrangement joins TRBV11-2 to TRBJ1-2; 8 nucleotides line up with TRBD1. CDR3 length equals 16 residues. The germline V gene encodes CDR1 SGHAT and CDR2 FQNNGV. V was pared by 5 bases and J by 4 bases, with 12 bases of the junction left unmatched. The CDR3 DNA reads TGTGCCAGCAGCCGGGCCGGGACAGGAGCTCTCTATGGCTACACCTTC. Translating it yields CASSRAGTGALYGYTF.

The chain combines TRBV10-3 with TRBJ2-5, with 10 bases identical to TRBD2. Gene TRBJ2-7 matches the end of the DNA better, so the J call may be wrong. In germline, CDR1 is ENHRY, CDR2 SYGVKD. This CDR3 has 18 amino acids. The CDR3 reads CAISERGVSGRTTYEQYF. The CDR3 DNA reads TGTGCCATCAGTGAGCGTGGGGTTAGCGGGAGGACTACTTACGAGCAGTACTTC.

This clone showed up just a few times. The J gene is TRBJ2-5, the V gene TRBV29-1; 9 bases match TRBD2. V shed 4 bases, J shed 4 bases, and the junction held 16 bases outside the gene matches. In germline, CDR1 is SQVTM, CDR2 ANQGSEA. The CDR3 runs to 17 residues. Here the CDR3 DNA reads TGCAGCGTTGTAGGTTCGCGGGGGGGCTTCATTGCAGAGACCCAGTACTTC. Its protein is CSVVGSRGGFIAETQYF.

The chain's CDR3 is CAISTSGGRDEQFF. The CDR3 DNA sequence: TGTGCCATCAGTACTAGCGGGGGGAGGGATGAGCAGTTCTTC. The chain couples TRBV10-3 to TRBJ2-1, with TRBD2 matching 12 bases. The germline gives CDR1 ENHRY, CDR2 SYGVKD. There are 14 residues in the CDR3. The V segment lost 5 bases and the J segment 8 bases; nucleotides outside the gene matches: 4.

This clone was observed a single time. The chain has TRBV6-5 and TRBJ1-1, with D maybe TRBD1 (6 bases). This CDR3 comprises 13 residues. Germline CDR1 and CDR2: MNHEY and SVGAGI. Trimming stripped 5 bases from V and 9 bases from J, with 16 bases between. The CDR3 reads CASSTDRTTKAFF. CDR3 bases: TGTGCCAGCAGTACCGACAGGACTACTAAAGCTTTCTTT.

This clone has only one observation. The CDR3: CASSRAGTEGFNEQFF. In nucleotides, the CDR3 is TGTGCCAGCAGCCGTGCCGGGACGGAGGGTTTCAATGAGCAGTTCTTC. V usage is TRBV25-1 and J usage is TRBJ2-1, with a tentative D call TRBD2 (6 bases). The CDR3 is 16 residues long. V was cut by 6 bases and J by 6 bases, with 21 bases left in between. The germline CDR1 and CDR2 sequences are MGHDK and SYGVNS.

V gene TRBV7-2 combines with J gene TRBJ1-2; possible D gene TRBD1, 6 bases. The germline V and J ends were trimmed by 6 bases and 5 bases, with 13 bases remaining between them. Germline V lookup: CDR1 SGHTA, CDR2 FQGNSA. The CDR3 has 13 residues. CDR3 amino acids: CASSGQGMYGYTF. The CDR3 coding sequence is TGTGCCAGCAGTGGGCAGGGGATGTATGGCTACACCTTC.

This clone was counted a single time. The rearrangement joins TRBV28 to TRBJ1-1, with D maybe TRBD1 (5 bases). CDR1 is MDHEN, CDR2 SYDVKM, per germline. Trimming stripped 7 bases from V and 3 bases from J, with 21 bases between. This CDR3 comprises 16 residues. The CDR3 reads CASINLFRGGYTEAFF. The CDR3 bases are TGTGCCAGCATCAATCTCTTCCGGGGGGGGTACACTGAAGCTTTCTTT. Full variable domain (remainder filled in from reference TRBV28 and TRBJ1-1): DVKVTQSSRYLVKRTGEKVFLECVQDMDHENMFWYRQDPGLGLRLIYFSYDVKMKEKGDIPEGYSVSREKKERFSLILESASTNQTSMYLCASINLFRGGYTEAFFGQGTRLTVV.

At least ten counts were recorded for this clone. This chain joins TRBV6-1 and TRBJ1-3, with D maybe TRBD1 (5 bases). V lost 6 bases and J 8 bases, leaving 14 bases between the germline ends. Germline V gene data show CDR1 as MNHNS and CDR2 as SASEGT. This CDR3 has 13 amino acids. The CDR3 DNA sequence: TGTGCCAGCAGGAGGGACGGTGTAGACACCATATATTTT. Translating it yields CASRRDGVDTIYF.

The V and J genes are TRBV9 and TRBJ1-1, with 8 bases lining up with TRBD1. V shed 4 bases, J shed 5 bases, and the junction held 10 bases outside the gene matches. CDR3 length equals 15 residues. From germline, CDR1 is SGDLS and CDR2 YYNGEE. The CDR3 DNA reads as TGTGCCAGCAGCCCCCAGGGGGCGCAGGGAACTGAAGCTTTCTTT. Translated: CASSPQGAQGTEAFF.

The chain is built from TRBV4-1 and TRBJ2-6; D is possibly TRBD1 (5 bases). From germline, CDR1 is MGHRA and CDR2 YSYEKL. CDR3 length equals 14 residues. V gave up 9 bases and J gave up 0 bases, with 9 bases separating them. The CDR3 loop reads CASCDSSGANVLTF. CDR3 DNA sequence: TGCGCCAGTTGTGACAGCTCTGGGGCCAACGTCCTGACTTTC.

The chain links TRBV28 to TRBJ2-2; TRBD1 agrees at 7 bases. The V gene's germline CDR1 is MDHEN and CDR2 SYDVKM. The CDR3 loop spans 16 amino acids. J lost 1 base, V lost 6 bases, and 8 bases had no gene match. CDR3 DNA: TGTGCCAGCAGCCCGACAGGGTCTAAGAACACCGGGGAGCTGTTTTTT. It codes for CASSPTGSKNTGELFF. Variable domain in full (rest from reference TRBV28 and TRBJ2-2): DVKVTQSSRYLVKRTGEKVFLECVQDMDHENMFWYRQDPGLGLRLIYFSYDVKMKEKGDIPEGYSVSREKKERFSLILESASTNQTSMYLCASSPTGSKNTGELFFGEGSRLTVL.

The chain joins TRBV30 to TRBJ2-7, with a tentative D call TRBD1 (6 bases). Deletions cut 2 bases from V and 4 bases from J, with 9 bases between. The V gene's germline CDR1 is GTSNPN and CDR2 SVGIG (reference sequence). The CDR3 totals 12 residues. CDR3 nucleotide sequence: TGTGCCTGGAGTCAGGGGCCTTACGAGCAGTACTTC. This sequence encodes CAWSQGPYEQYF. Full variable domain (remainder filled in from reference TRBV30 and TRBJ2-7): SQTIHQWPATLVQPVGSPLSLECTVEGTSNPNLYWYRQAAGRGLQLLFYSVGIGQISSEVPQNLSASRPQDRQFILSSKKLLLSDSGFYLCAWSQGPYEQYFGPGTRLTVT.

This chain's CDR3 is CASSLWGTLEPGNTIYF. In DNA form, the CDR3 reads TGTGCCAGCAGTTTATGGGGCACATTGGAACCTGGAAACACCATATATTTT. V is TRBV28 and J is TRBJ1-3; D is unresolved. V lost 0 bases and J 2 bases, leaving 14 bases between the germline ends. The germline CDR1 and CDR2 sequences are MDHEN and SYDVKM. The CDR3 length is 17 residues. Full variable domain (remainder filled in from reference TRBV28 and TRBJ1-3): DVKVTQSSRYLVKRTGEKVFLECVQDMDHENMFWYRQDPGLGLRLIYFSYDVKMKEKGDIPEGYSVSREKKERFSLILESASTNQTSMYLCASSLWGTLEPGNTIYFGEGSWLTVV.

The rearrangement uses TRBV10-2 and TRBJ1-1; D call uncertain. Germline lookup yields CDR1 WSHSY and CDR2 SAAADI. There are 12 residues in the CDR3. Trimming shortened V by 4 bases and J by 1 base, and 4 bases separated the two germline ends. This CDR3 reads CASSVQNTEAFF. The CDR3 nucleotides read TGCGCCAGCAGTGTACAGAACACTGAAGCTTTCTTT.

The chain is built from TRBV6-5 and TRBJ1-2; D is ambiguous. Germline assignment: CDR1 MNHEY and CDR2 SVGAGI. The length of the CDR3 is 13 residues. V lost 7 bases, J lost 6 bases, and 15 bases lay in between. The CDR3 here is CASTATGSHGYTF. CDR3 coding DNA: TGTGCCAGCACCGCCACGGGGTCCCATGGCTACACCTTC.

This chain links TRBV5-1 with TRBJ2-1; no clear D gene. V dropped 0 bases and J dropped 8 bases, with 3 bases sitting between them. The germline CDR1 and CDR2 sequences are SGHRS and YFSETQ. The CDR3 runs 11 residues. As DNA, the CDR3 is TGCGCCAGCAGCTTGGCTTATGAGCAGTTCTTC. Its protein is CASSLAYEQFF.

About this clone itself: Other DNA sequences from this sample encode an identical CDR3 as well. The rearrangement uses TRBV7-3 and TRBJ1-6, with 7 bases matching TRBD1. CDR1 and CDR2 from the germline V gene are SGHTA and FQGTGA. The V segment lost 4 bases and the J segment 10 bases; nucleotides outside the gene matches: 4. This CDR3 spans 13 amino acids. The CDR3 region has the DNA TGTGCCAGCAGCTCTAACAGGGGCTCACCCCTCCACTTT. Its protein is CASSSNRGSPLHF.

This sequence joins TRBV29-1 and TRBJ1-4, with D tentatively TRBD1 (5 bases). With 6 bases removed from V and 3 bases from J, the gap between germline ends came to 11 bases. CDR1 and CDR2 from the germline V gene are SQVTM and ANQGSEA. The CDR3 extends over 13 amino acids. In nucleotides, the CDR3 is TGCAGCGTCGTTGACAGTCCTAATGAAAAACTGTTTTTT. This codes for CSVVDSPNEKLFF.

This chain links TRBV7-2 with TRBJ1-1; D not certain. The V gene lost 6 bases and the J gene lost 5 bases, with 16 bases spanning the gap. The length of the CDR3 is 14 residues. The germline V gene encodes CDR1 SGHTA and CDR2 FQGNSA. CDR3 sequence reads: CASSRVMGWTEAFF. For the CDR3, the DNA is TGTGCCAGCAGTAGGGTGATGGGGTGGACTGAAGCTTTCTTT. Full variable domain (outside the CDR3, taken from reference TRBV7-2 and TRBJ1-1): GAGVSQSPSNKVTEKGKDVELRCDPISGHTALYWYRQSLGQGLEFLIYFQGNSAPDKSGLPSDRFSAERTGGSVSTLTIQRTQQEDSAVYLCASSRVMGWTEAFFGQGTRLTVV.

Concerning this clone: Other nucleotide sequences from this sample produce the same CDR3. The chain employs TRBV18 and TRBJ2-2; D unclear. The CDR3 totals 12 residues. Germline V gene sequence: CDR1 KGHSH, CDR2 LQKENI. The V and J ends lost 3 bases and 8 bases respectively, with 7 bases between them. The CDR3 DNA follows: TGTGCCAGCTCACCCCGAGTGGGGGAGCTGTTTTTT. Translating it yields CASSPRVGELFF.